This T cell receptor (beta chain) was documented in a study of chemoradiotherapy in HPV16-positive cancers. About the research overall: Candidate HPV-specific clones and shared TCR motifs came from two HPV16-positive patients. Study outcomes and limitations: HPV-specific T cells were functionally defined from only two HPV16-positive patients.

Data came from immunoSEQ multiplex PCR; TCRdb stores just in-frame clones and leaves some out. The data contain approximately 58,000 clones, roughly 90% of them singletons. On this clone: Its target is not known.

There are 15 residues in the CDR3. Germline CDR1 MNHEY, CDR2 SVGAGI. The junction had 11 bases not matched to a gene; V was cut back by 8 bases and J by 2 bases. This receptor was identified in a human donor with HPV-associated anogenital cancer. The sample in question was blood, obtained from a patient who underwent chemoradiotherapy. The V gene is TRBV6-5, the J gene TRBJ2-7; TRBD2 matches 8 bases. DNA for the CDR3: TGTGCCAGCTCCAAGAGGCTAGCGGGCCCCTACGAGCAGTACTTC. Protein sequence: CASSKRLAGPYEQYF.